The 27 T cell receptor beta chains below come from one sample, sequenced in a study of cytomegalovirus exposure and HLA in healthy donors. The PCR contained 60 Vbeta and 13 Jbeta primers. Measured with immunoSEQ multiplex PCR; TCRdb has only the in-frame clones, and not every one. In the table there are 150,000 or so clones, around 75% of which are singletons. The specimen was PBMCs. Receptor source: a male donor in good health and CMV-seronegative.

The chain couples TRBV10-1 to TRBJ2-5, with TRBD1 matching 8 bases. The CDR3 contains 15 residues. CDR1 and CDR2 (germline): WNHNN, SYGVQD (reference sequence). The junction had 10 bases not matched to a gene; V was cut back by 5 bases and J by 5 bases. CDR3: CASSRNRGLFETQYF. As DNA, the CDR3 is TGCGCCAGCAGTAGGAACAGGGGGTTATTTGAGACCCAGTACTTC.

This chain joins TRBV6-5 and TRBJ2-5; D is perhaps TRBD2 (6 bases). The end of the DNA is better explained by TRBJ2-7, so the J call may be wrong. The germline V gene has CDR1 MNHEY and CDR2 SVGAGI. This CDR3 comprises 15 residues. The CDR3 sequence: CASSPRSGTAYEQYF. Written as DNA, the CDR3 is TGTGCCAGCAGCCCCCGTAGCGGTACAGCCTACGAGCAGTACTTC.

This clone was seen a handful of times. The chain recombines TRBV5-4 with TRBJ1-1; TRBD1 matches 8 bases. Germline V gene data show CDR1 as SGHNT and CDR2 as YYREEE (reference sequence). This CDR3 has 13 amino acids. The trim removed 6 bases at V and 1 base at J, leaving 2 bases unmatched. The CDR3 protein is CASNTGGNTEAFF. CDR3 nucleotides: TGTGCCAGCAACACAGGGGGGAACACTGAAGCTTTCTTT.

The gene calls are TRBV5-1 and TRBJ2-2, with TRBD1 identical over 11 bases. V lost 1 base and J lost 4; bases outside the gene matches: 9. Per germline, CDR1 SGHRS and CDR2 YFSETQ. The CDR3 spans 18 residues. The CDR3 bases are TGCGCCAGCAGCTTGAAACGGACAGGGGGCAGTGTCACCGGGGAGCTGTTTTTT. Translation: CASSLKRTGGSVTGELFF. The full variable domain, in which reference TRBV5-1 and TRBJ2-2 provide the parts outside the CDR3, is KAGVTQTPRYLIKTRGQQVTLSCSPISGHRSVSWYQQTPGQGLQFLFEYFSETQRNKGNFPGRFSGRQFSNSRSEMNVSTLELGDSALYLCASSLKRTGGSVTGELFFGEGSRLTVL.

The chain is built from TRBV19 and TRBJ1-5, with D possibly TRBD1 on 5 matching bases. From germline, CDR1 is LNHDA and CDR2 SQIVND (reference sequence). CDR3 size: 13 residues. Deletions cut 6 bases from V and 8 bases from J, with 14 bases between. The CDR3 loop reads CASRDKVKEPQHF. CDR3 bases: TGTGCCAGTAGGGACAAGGTAAAGGAGCCCCAGCATTTT.

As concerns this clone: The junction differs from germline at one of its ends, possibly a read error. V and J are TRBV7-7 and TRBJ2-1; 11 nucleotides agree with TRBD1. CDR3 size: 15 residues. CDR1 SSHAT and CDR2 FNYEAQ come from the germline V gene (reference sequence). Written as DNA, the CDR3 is TGTGCTAGCAGCTTAGAGGGACAGGGGGTTGTTGAGCAGTTCTTC. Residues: CASSLEGQGVVEQFF.

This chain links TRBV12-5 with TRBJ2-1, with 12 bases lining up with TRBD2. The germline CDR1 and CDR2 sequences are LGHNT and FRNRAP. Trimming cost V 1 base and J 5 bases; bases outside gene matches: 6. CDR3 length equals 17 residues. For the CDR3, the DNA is TGTGCTAGTGGTTTGGGGACTAGCGGGATAGGTAACAATGAGCAGTTCTTC. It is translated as CASGLGTSGIGNNEQFF.

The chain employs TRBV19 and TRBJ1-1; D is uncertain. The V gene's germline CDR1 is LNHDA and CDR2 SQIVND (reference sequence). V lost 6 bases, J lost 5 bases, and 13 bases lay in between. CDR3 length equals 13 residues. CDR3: CASSSGRSTEAFF. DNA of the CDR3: TGTGCCAGTAGCAGCGGGCGTTCGACTGAAGCTTTCTTT.

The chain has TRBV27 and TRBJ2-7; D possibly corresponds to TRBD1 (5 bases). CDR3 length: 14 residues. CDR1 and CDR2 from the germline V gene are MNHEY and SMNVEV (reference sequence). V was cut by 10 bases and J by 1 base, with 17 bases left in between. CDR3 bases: TGTGCCACCTACGACAGTGGGAATTCCTACGAGCAGTACTTC. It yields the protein CATYDSGNSYEQYF.

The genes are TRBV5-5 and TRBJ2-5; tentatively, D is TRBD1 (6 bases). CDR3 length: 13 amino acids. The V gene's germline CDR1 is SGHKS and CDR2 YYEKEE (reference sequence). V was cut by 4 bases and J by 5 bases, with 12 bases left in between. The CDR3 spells CASSPGTQETQYF. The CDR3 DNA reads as TGTGCCAGCAGCCCCGGGACACAGGAGACCCAGTACTTC.

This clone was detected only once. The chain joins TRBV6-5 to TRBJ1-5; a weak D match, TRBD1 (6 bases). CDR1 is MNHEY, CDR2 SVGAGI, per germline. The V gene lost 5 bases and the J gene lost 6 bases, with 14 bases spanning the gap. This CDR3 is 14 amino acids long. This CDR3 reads CASSLHRVGQPQHF. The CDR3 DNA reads TGTGCCAGCAGTCTACACAGGGTCGGTCAGCCCCAGCATTTT.

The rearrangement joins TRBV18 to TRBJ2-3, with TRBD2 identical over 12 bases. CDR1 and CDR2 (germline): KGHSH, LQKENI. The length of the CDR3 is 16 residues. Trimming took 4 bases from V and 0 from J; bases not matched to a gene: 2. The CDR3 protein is CASSQLAGGSTDTQYF. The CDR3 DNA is TGTGCCAGCTCACAACTAGCGGGGGGAAGCACAGATACGCAGTATTTT.

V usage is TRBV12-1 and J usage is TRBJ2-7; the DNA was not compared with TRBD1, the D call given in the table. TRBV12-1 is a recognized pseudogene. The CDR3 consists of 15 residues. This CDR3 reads CASSSTGAFNYEQYF. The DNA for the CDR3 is TGTGCCAGCAGCTCAACAGGGGCCTTTAACTACGAGCAGTACTTC.

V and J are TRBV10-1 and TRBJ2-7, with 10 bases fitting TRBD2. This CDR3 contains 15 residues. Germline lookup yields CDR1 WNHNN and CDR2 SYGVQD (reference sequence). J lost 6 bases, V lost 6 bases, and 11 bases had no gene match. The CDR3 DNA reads TGCGCCAGCAGGAGACTCGGACTAGCGGAGGGCGAGCAGTACTTC. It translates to CASRRLGLAEGEQYF.

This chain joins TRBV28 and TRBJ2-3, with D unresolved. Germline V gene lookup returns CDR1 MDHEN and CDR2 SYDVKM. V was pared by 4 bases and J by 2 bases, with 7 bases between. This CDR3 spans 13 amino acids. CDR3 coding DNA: TGTGCCAGCAGTTCCGGTTACACAGATACGCAGTATTTT. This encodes CASSSGYTDTQYF.

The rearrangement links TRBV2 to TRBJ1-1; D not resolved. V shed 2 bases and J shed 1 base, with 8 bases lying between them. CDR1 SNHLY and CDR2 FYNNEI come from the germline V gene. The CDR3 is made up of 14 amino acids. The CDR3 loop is CASSEHSGNTEAFF. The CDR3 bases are TGTGCCAGCAGTGAACACTCGGGGAACACTGAAGCTTTCTTT.

The CDR3 coding sequence is TGTGCCAGCAGCTCCGAGGGTGGAGGCGGGACCCAGTACTTC. As protein: CASSSEGGGGTQYF. The rearrangement links TRBV7-2 to TRBJ2-5, with D tentatively TRBD2 (5 bases). CDR1 SGHTA and CDR2 FQGNSA come from the germline V gene. V lost 4 bases, J lost 7 bases, and 16 bases lay in between. CDR3 size: 14 residues.

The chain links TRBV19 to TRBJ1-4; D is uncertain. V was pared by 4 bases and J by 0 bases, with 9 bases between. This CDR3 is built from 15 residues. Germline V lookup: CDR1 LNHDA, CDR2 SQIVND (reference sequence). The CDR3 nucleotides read TGTGCCAGTAGTACCGCCGGGGCAACTAATGAAAAACTGTTTTTT. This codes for CASSTAGATNEKLFF.

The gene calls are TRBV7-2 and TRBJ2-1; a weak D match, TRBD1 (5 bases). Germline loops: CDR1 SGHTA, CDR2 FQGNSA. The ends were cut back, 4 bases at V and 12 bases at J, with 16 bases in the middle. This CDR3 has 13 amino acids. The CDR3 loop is CASSSQGWAGQFF. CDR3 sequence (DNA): TGTGCCAGCAGCTCTCAGGGCTGGGCCGGGCAGTTCTTC.

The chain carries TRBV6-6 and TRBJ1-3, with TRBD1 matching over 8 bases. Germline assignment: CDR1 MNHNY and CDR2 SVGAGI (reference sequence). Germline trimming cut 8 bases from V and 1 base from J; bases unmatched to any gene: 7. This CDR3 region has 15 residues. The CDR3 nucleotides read TGTGCCAGCGCTGAGACAGGGGCTTCTGGAAACACCATATATTTT. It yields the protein CASAETGASGNTIYF.

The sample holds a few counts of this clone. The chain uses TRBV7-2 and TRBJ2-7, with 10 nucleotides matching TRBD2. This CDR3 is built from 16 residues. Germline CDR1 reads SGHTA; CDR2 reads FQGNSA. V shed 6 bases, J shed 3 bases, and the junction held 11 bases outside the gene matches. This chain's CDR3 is CASSPRGGLADYEQYF. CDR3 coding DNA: TGTGCCAGCAGTCCTCGCGGAGGACTAGCGGACTACGAGCAGTACTTC.

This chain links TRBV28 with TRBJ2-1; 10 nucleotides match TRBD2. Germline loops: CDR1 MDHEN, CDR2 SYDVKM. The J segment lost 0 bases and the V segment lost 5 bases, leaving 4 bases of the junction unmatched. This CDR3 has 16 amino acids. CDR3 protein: CASSPWTSGSYNEQFF. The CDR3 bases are TGTGCCAGCAGTCCCTGGACTAGCGGCTCCTACAATGAGCAGTTCTTC.

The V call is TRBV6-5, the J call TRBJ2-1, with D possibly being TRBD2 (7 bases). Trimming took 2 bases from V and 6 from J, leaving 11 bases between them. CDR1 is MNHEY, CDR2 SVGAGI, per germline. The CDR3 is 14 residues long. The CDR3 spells CASSYGGGGNEQFF. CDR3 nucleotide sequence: TGTGCCAGCAGTTACGGGGGCGGGGGCAATGAGCAGTTCTTC.

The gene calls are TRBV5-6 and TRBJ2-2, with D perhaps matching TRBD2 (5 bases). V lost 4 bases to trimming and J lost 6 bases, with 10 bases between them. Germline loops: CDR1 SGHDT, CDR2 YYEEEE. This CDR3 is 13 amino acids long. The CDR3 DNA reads TGTGCCAGCAGCCCGGGAAGACCCGGGGAGCTGTTTTTT. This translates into CASSPGRPGELFF.

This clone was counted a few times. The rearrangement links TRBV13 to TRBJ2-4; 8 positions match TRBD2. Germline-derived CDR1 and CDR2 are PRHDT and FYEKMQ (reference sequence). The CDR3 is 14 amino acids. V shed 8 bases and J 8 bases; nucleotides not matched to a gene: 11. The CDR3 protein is CASGFRSGGDIQYF. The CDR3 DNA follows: TGTGCCAGCGGTTTTCGGAGCGGGGGTGACATTCAGTACTTC.

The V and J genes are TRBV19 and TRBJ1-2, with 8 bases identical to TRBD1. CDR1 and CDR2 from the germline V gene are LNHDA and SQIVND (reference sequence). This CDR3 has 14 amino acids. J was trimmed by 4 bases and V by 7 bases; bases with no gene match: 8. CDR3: CASTLPGGLYGYTF. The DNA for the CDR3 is TGTGCCAGTACCCTTCCAGGGGGCCTCTATGGCTACACCTTC. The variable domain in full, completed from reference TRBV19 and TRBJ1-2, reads DGGITQSPKYLFRKEGQNVTLSCEQNLNHDAMYWYRQDPGQGLRLIYYSQIVNDFQKGDIAEGYSVSREKKESFPLTVTSAQKNPTAFYLCASTLPGGLYGYTFGSGTRLTVV.

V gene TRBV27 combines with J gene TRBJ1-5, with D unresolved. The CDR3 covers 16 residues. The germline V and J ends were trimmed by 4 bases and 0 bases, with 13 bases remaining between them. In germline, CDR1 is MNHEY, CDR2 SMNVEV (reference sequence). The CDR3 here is CASSSNSGGSNQPQHF. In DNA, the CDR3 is TGTGCCAGCAGTTCCAATTCAGGAGGTAGCAATCAGCCCCAGCATTTT.